A selection of T cell receptor beta chains follows, all from one sample in a study of cytomegalovirus exposure and HLA in healthy donors. Sequencing was performed with immunoSEQ multiplex PCR; in TCRdb, only in-frame clones are kept and a portion is missing. The sample lists around 190,000 clones, roughly 74% seen once, with roughly 13% in the top ten. The sequenced material came from PBMCs. These receptors came from a woman aged 30 to 39 in good health and CMV-seropositive. Both conserved end residues are part of each CDR3. Each record gives: V gene, D gene, clone size, J gene, CDR3 DNA, CDR3 protein. D genes are given only for firm matches. Clone size appears in some rows only: once, few, many, or a class for an expanded clone.

>TRBV19|.|.|TRBJ2-2
TGTGCCAGTAGTAGCAGGTACCCAGGGAACACCGGGGAGCTGTTTTTT
CASSSRYPGNTGELFF
>TRBV5-6|.|.|TRBJ1-1
TGTGCCAGCAGCTCTCGGGACTGGGGGAACACTGAAGCTTTCTTT
CASSSRDWGNTEAFF
>TRBV28|.|.|TRBJ2-1
TGTGCCAGCATCGGGCGGGACTCCTACAATGAGCAGTTCTTC
CASIGRDSYNEQFF
>TRBV2|TRBD1|.|TRBJ2-4
TGTGCCAGCAGCGGAGGTTCAGGACAGGGGGCGGCTCGGGGCAAAAACATTCAGTACTTC
CASSGGSGQGAARGKNIQYF
>TRBV6-6|TRBD1|.|TRBJ2-7
TGTGCCAGCCAGACAGGGGCTAACTACGAGCAGTACTTC
CASQTGANYEQYF
>TRBV14|.|.|TRBJ2-7
TGTGCCAGCAGCCAAGACCTAAATCTCGAGCAGTACTTC
CASSQDLNLEQYF
>TRBV19|.|.|TRBJ1-3
TGTGCCTCAAACCCCTCAGGGAACTCTGGAAACACCATATATTTT
CASNPSGNSGNTIYF
>TRBV28|.|.|TRBJ2-1
TGTGCCAGCAATCAACTGATGAGCTCCTACAATGAGCAGTTCTTC
CASNQLMSSYNEQFF
>TRBV11-2|TRBD1|.|TRBJ1-3
TGTGCCAGCAGCTTAGGACAGGGGAGTGTAAACACCATATATTTT
CASSLGQGSVNTIYF
>TRBV7-2|.|few|TRBJ1-4
TGTGCCAGCAGCCCCTATCAACCAGGTGAAAAACTGTTTTTT
CASSPYQPGEKLFF
>TRBV6-5|.|.|TRBJ1-2
TGTGCCAGCAGTCCGGGAGATGAGTATGGCTACACCTTC
CASSPGDEYGYTF
>TRBV7-2|.|.|TRBJ2-7
TGTGCCAGCAGCTCCTCTGTGGAGCGGGCCTACGAGCAGTACTTC
CASSSSVERAYEQYF
>TRBV7-9|.|.|TRBJ2-5
TGTGCCAGCAGCTCGGGGAACGGAGCCCAGTACTTC
CASSSGNGAQYF
>TRBV5-1|.|.|TRBJ2-3
TGCGCCAGCAGTTTGCTGTCTAGTTCCCTCACAGATACGCAGTATTTT
CASSLLSSSLTDTQYF
>TRBV6-1|.|few|TRBJ2-2
TGTGCCAGCAGTGAAGTGGGAGGACAAGACGGGGAGCTGTTTTTT
CASSEVGGQDGELFF
>TRBV5-1|.|.|TRBJ2-1
TGCGCCAGCAGCAACCTCGGACGGGGACTGGACAATGAGCAGTTCTTC
CASSNLGRGLDNEQFF
>TRBV18|.|.|TRBJ2-5
TGTGCCAGCTCACCACCATCAGGGCAAGAGACCCAGTACTTC
CASSPPSGQETQYF
>TRBV9|TRBD1|.|TRBJ2-7
TGTGCCAGCAGCGCCCGTAGTGCCGACAGGGTCGGAGCCTACGAGCAGTACTTC
CASSARSADRVGAYEQYF
>TRBV28|TRBD1|.|TRBJ2-7
TGTGCCACCCACAGGGGGACATACGAGCAGTACTTC
CATHRGTYEQYF
>TRBV5-6|.|.|TRBJ2-1
TGTGCCAGCAGCTTGGGGACTTTTTACAATGAGCAGTTCTTC
CASSLGTFYNEQFF
>TRBV27|TRBD2|.|TRBJ2-1
TGTGCCAGCAGTTCTGGGACTAGCGGGACCCTCTACAATGAGCAGTTCTTC
CASSSGTSGTLYNEQFF
>TRBV6-1|.|few|TRBJ1-2
TGTGCCAGCAGTGACGGATTAGGGGCTAACTATGGCTACACCTTC
CASSDGLGANYGYTF
>TRBV30|TRBD1|few|TRBJ2-7
TGTGCCTGGGACCGGGACAGGGTAACCCACGAGCAGTACTTC
CAWDRDRVTHEQYF
>TRBV18|.|.|TRBJ2-5
TGTGCCAGCCGCGGGACTGCCCGTAGGGAGACCCAGTACTTC
CASRGTARRETQYF
>TRBV28|TRBD1|.|TRBJ2-7
TGTGCCAGCAGTGCAGGGGGATGGGAGCAGTACTTC
CASSAGGWEQYF
>TRBV4-1|.|once|TRBJ2-7
TGCGCCAGCAGCCAAGAGCACAGGGCCCCCTACGAGCAGTACTTC
CASSQEHRAPYEQYF
>TRBV7-9|TRBD2|.|TRBJ2-3
TGTGCCAGCAGACCTAGCGGGGGGAGCACAGATACGCAGTATTTT
CASRPSGGSTDTQYF
>TRBV10-3|TRBD1|few|TRBJ2-7
TGTGCCACCGCCAAGTGGCGTAGGGGGACAGGTGTGTACGAGCAGTACTTC
CATAKWRRGTGVYEQYF
>TRBV6-5|TRBD2|.|TRBJ2-2
TGTGCCAGCAGTAGCGGGAGGGAAACCGGGGAGCTGTTTTTT
CASSSGRETGELFF
>TRBV15|TRBD2|.|TRBJ2-5
TGTGCCACCAGTCCGGGGGGGACGGGGGAGACCCAGTACTTC
CATSPGGTGETQYF
>TRBV5-1|TRBD2|.|TRBJ2-1
TGCGCCAGAGGAGATAGCGGGGCGTACAATGAGCAGTTCTTC
CARGDSGAYNEQFF
>TRBV7-9|TRBD1|once|TRBJ2-1
TGTGCCAGCAGCTCCCGGGACAGGGTAACCATCGAGCAGTTCTTC
CASSSRDRVTIEQFF